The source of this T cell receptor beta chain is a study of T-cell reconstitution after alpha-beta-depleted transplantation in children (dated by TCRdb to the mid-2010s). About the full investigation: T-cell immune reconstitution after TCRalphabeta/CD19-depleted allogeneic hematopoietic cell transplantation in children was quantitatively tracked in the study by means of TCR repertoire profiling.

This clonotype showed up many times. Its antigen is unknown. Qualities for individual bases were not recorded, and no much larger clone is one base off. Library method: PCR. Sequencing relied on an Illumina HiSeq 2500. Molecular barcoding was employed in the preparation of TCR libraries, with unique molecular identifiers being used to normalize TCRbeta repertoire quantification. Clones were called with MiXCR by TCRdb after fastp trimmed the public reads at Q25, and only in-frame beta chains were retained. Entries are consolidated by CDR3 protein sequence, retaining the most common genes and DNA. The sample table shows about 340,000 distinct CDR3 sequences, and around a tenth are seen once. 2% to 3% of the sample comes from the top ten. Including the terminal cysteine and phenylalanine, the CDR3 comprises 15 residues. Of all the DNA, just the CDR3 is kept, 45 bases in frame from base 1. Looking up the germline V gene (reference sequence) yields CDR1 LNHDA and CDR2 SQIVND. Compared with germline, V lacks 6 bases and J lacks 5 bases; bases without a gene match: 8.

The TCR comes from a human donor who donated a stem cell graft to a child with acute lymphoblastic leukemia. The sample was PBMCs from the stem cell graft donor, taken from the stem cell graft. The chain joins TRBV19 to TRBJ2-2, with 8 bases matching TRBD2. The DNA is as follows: TGTGCCAGTAGACGAACTAGCGGTTTTACCGGGGAGCTGTTTTTT. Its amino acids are CASRRTSGFTGELFF.